This entry concerns a single T cell receptor (beta chain). The CDR3 end shows no conserved phenylalanine or tryptophan, and so a read error is likely. Profiling of TCR beta VDJ combinations and CDR3 sequences used genomic DNA as template. A single record per CDR3 protein comes from TCRdb applying MiXCR to the reads. The repertoire consists of about 470,000 distinct CDR3 sequences, with around 30% occurring once and the leading ten covering roughly 0.89%. The record originates from a study of CD8+CD57+ T cells in acquired aplastic anemia. Germline CDR1 and CDR2: MNHNS and SASEGT. V lost 4 bases and J lost 1; bases outside the gene matches: 7. CDR3 length equals 15 residues. By flow cytometry, patients selected for sequencing had shown an expansion of CD8+CD57+ cells.

This TCR was recovered from a human donor with aplastic anemia. Material for sequencing was sorted CD4+, CD8+, or CD8+CD57+ T cells (not recorded which) from PBMCs. The chain combines TRBV6-1 with TRBJ2-7; 7 nucleotides agree with TRBD2. The DNA of the CDR3 is TGTGCCAGCAGTGCCGGACGGGGGGTTTCCTACGAGCAGTACTCC. It translates to CASSAGRGVSYEQYS.